This T cell receptor (beta chain) derives from a study of control samples from healthy donors and cancer patients. Trimming took 6 bases from V and 8 from J; bases not matched to a gene: 9. From germline, CDR1 is MDHEN and CDR2 SYDVKM. The CDR3 consists of 13 residues. Clones were sequenced by immunoSEQ multiplex PCR, and TCRdb holds only the in-frame ones, with some missing. The sample lists around 84,000 clones, 91% occurring once. The genes are TRBV28 and TRBJ1-1; 7 nucleotides align to TRBD1. The sample taken for sequencing was blood. The sequence was obtained from a young man in good health. CDR3 nucleotide sequence: TGTGCCAGCAGATCCGGGACAGAAGACGAAGCTTTCTTT. Its translation: CASRSGTEDEAFF.